The clone carrying this T cell receptor beta chain was seen once. This sample was taken from a study of T cells in Graves' hyperthyroidism and ophthalmopathy. Trimming took off 5 bases at V and 6 bases at J, with 13 bases between the two ends. Germline CDR1 and CDR2: SGHTA and FQGNSA. The CDR3 spans 14 residues. Amplification yielded TCR beta CDR3 regions, with RNA transcripts as the source. HTBI primers were the set used in a first-round RT-PCR of the TCR CDR3. TCRdb independently ran MiXCR on the multiplex PCR reads; one entry per CDR3 protein. The data contain 490,000 or so distinct CDR3 sequences, about 20% of them singletons.

Sequences were obtained from blood. This TCR derives from an older woman with Graves' ophthalmopathy. This rearrangement joins TRBV7-2 to TRBJ2-2; maybe TRBD1 (5 bases). DNA of the CDR3: TGTGCCAGCAGCCTTACAGGTTCCCCCGGGGAGCTGTTTTTT. Translation: CASSLTGSPGELFF.